A selection of T cell receptor beta chains follows, all from one sample in a study of response to subunit inactivated influenza vaccine. MiXCR, run by TCRdb on the RT-PCR reads, gives a single entry per CDR3 protein. The sample holds roughly 170,000 distinct CDR3 sequences, nearly 9.5% seen once. This material consisted of non-naive T cells sorted from PBMCs, taken on the day of vaccination. Receptors originate from a man aged 45-60 years who received an inactivated influenza vaccine. Both conserved end residues are trimmed from each CDR3.

TRBV25-1	TRBJ2-7	ASSDPRQGTSYEQY
TRBV25-1	TRBJ2-3	ASSVEGFTDTQY
TRBV20-1	TRBJ1-5	SARLGQGGQPQH
TRBV5-6	TRBJ2-1	ASSSGEYEQF
TRBV5-1	TRBJ2-7	ASSKGLAGGIYEQY
TRBV12-3/TRBV12-4	TRBJ1-2	ASMPGHQNYGYT
TRBV12-3/TRBV12-4	TRBJ2-3	ASSLMKLRGASTDTQY
TRBV19	TRBJ1-1	ASSSIGRNTEAF
TRBV15	TRBJ2-1	ATKGLRTSGYNEQF
TRBV25-1	TRBJ2-7	ASSEWGRGYEQY
TRBV14	TRBJ1-1	ASSHYQGTVNTEAF
TRBV29-1	TRBJ1-1	SVEPGLNTEAF
TRBV6-2/TRBV6-3	TRBJ2-5	ASSYRDSPWETQY
TRBV20-1	TRBJ1-4	SARDSRGRGEKLF
TRBV6-1	TRBJ2-1	ASRPGGLYNEQF
TRBV11-2	TRBJ2-7	ASSKRQGADEQY
TRBV25-1	TRBJ2-1	AVGGRTQF
TRBV20-1	TRBJ1-2	SARVGLGAGGGDSGYT
TRBV7-2	TRBJ1-5	ASSSAGGSQPQH
TRBV25-1	TRBJ2-4	ASSEGARYRQY
TRBV6-5	TRBJ2-7	ASSYTSGTGRYEQY
TRBV12-3/TRBV12-4	TRBJ1-2	ASSLRGGGYT
TRBV2	TRBJ2-7	ASSEFYEQY
TRBV5-5	TRBJ2-3	ASSSQVADTQY